These T cell receptor beta chains were read from a single sample in a study of CD8 T cells in Susac syndrome. Each CDR3 protein is one row after TCRdb ran MiXCR on the immunoSEQ multiplex PCR reads. This repertoire shows about 120,000 distinct CDR3 sequences, around 90% found once; its top ten account for less than 0.15%. The sample taken for sequencing was CD4+ T cells from PBMCs. The receptors were gathered from a human donor in good health. CDR3s include the opening cysteine and the closing phenylalanine or tryptophan. Fields, in order: D gene, V gene, J gene, clone size, CDR3 DNA, CDR3 protein. A D gene is named only where the DNA matches it firmly. Clone size is stated in some rows and not others, as once, few, many or a class when expanded.

>.|TRBV7-2|TRBJ1-2|.
TGTGCCAGCAGCCCGCAAGGGCGAGCTAACTATGGCTACACCTTC
CASSPQGRANYGYTF
>.|TRBV30|TRBJ2-2|.
TGTGCCTGGCTCCCTGGGGGAGATAGCGGGGAGCTGTTTTTT
CAWLPGGDSGELFF
>.|TRBV11-2|TRBJ1-1|.
TGTGCCAGCAGCTACCGGGACGTGAACACTGAAGCTTTCTTT
CASSYRDVNTEAFF
>.|TRBV7-2|TRBJ1-1|.
TGTGCCAGCAGCCGTATGCAGAGCACTGAAGCTTTCTTT
CASSRMQSTEAFF
>.|TRBV19|TRBJ1-2|.
TGTGCCAGTAGTACCTCGGGAGGGAGAGATGGCTACACCTTC
CASSTSGGRDGYTF
>.|TRBV3-1|TRBJ2-7|once
TGTGCCAGCAGCCACTCAGGGGGGATCTACGAGCAGTACTTC
CASSHSGGIYEQYF
>.|TRBV6-5|TRBJ1-2|.
TGTGCCAGCAGTTCCATCCTCGGGGGGATTTCGGTTGGCTACACCTTC
CASSSILGGISVGYTF
>.|TRBV5-4|TRBJ1-4|.
TGTGCCAGCGGGCGAGAGGCTGGTGAAAAACTGTTTTTT
CASGREAGEKLFF
>.|TRBV5-1|TRBJ1-1|.
TGCGCCAGCAGCACCGACCGGTACACTGAAGCTTTCTTT
CASSTDRYTEAFF
>TRBD1|TRBV14|TRBJ2-3|.
TGTGCCAGCAGCCTCGTGAGGGGGCCCACAGATACGCAGTATTTT
CASSLVRGPTDTQYF
>TRBD1|TRBV7-3|TRBJ2-4|.
TGTGCCAGCAGCCCCGGACAGGGGAAAAACATTCAGTACTTC
CASSPGQGKNIQYF
>.|TRBV28|TRBJ2-1|.
TGTGCCAGCACCCCCGTGTGGGTCGATGAGCAGTTCTTC
CASTPVWVDEQFF
>TRBD1|TRBV3-1|TRBJ1-2|.
TGTGCCAGCAGCCAGGAGACAGGGCAGGGCTATGGCTACACCTTC
CASSQETGQGYGYTF
>TRBD2|TRBV5-1|TRBJ2-3|.
TGCGCCAGCAGCTTGGCCCCACTAGCGGGCACAGATACGCAGTATTTT
CASSLAPLAGTDTQYF
>.|TRBV3-1|TRBJ1-6|once
TGTGCCAGCAGCCAAGTGGAGGATTCACCCCTCCACTTT
CASSQVEDSPLHF
>.|TRBV6-2/TRBV6-3|TRBJ2-3|.
TGTGCCAGCAGTTACTCAGGGCAACATACGCAGTATTTT
CASSYSGQHTQYF
>.|TRBV7-2|TRBJ2-7|.
TGTGCTTTACAGGTGGCGCCCTACGAGCAGTACTTC
CALQVAPYEQYF
>TRBD2|TRBV4-3|TRBJ2-5|.
TGCGCCAGCAGCCAAGGCGACCAGCGGGGCAGGGCGGAGACCCAGTACTTC
CASSQGDQRGRAETQYF